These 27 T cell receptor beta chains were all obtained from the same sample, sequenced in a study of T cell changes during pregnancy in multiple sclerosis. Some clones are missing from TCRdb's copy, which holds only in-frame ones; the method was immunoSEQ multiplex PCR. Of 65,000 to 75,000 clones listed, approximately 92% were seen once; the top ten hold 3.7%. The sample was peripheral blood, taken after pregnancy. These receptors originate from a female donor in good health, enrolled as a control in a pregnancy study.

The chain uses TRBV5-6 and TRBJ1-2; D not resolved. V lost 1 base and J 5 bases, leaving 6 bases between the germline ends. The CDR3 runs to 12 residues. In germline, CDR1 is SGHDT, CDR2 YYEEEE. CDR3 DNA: TGTGCCAGCAGCTTGACAGATTATGGCTACACCTTC. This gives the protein CASSLTDYGYTF.

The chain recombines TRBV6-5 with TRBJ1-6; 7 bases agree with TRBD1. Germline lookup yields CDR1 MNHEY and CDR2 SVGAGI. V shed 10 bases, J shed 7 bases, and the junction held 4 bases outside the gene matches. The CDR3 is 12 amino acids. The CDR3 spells CATRQGNSPLHF. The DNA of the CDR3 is TGTGCCACCAGACAGGGAAATTCACCCCTCCACTTT.

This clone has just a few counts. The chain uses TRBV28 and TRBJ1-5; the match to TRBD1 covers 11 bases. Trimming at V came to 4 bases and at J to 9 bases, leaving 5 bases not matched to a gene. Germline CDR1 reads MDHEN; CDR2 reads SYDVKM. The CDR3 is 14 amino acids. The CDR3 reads CASSSGQGGGPQHF. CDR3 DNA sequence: TGTGCCAGCAGTTCGGGACAGGGGGGAGGGCCCCAGCATTTT.

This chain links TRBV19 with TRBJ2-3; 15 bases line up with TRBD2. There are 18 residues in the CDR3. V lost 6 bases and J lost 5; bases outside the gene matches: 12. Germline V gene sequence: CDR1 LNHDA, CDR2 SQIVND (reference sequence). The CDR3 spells CASSPGLAGGRSRDTQYF. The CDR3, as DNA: TGTGCCAGTAGCCCTGGACTAGCGGGAGGGCGGAGTAGAGATACGCAGTATTTT.

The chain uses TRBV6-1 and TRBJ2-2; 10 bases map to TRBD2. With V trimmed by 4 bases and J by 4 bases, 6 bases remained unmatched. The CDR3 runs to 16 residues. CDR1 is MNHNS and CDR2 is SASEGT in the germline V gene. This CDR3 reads CASSVLAGYITGELFF. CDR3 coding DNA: TGTGCCAGCAGTGTACTAGCGGGGTATATCACCGGGGAGCTGTTTTTT.

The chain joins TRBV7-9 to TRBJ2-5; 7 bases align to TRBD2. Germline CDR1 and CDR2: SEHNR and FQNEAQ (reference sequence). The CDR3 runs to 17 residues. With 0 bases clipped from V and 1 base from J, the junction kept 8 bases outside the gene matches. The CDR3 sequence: CASSLASAGTIQETQYF. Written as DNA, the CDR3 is TGTGCCAGCAGCTTAGCCTCAGCGGGGACTATCCAAGAGACCCAGTACTTC.

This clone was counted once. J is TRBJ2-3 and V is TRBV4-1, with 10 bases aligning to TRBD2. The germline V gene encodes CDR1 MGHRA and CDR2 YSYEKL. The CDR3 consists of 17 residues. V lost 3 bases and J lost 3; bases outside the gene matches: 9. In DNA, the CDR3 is TGCGCCAGCAGCCACCCTACTAGCGGGGTAGGGACAGATACGCAGTATTTT. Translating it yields CASSHPTSGVGTDTQYF.

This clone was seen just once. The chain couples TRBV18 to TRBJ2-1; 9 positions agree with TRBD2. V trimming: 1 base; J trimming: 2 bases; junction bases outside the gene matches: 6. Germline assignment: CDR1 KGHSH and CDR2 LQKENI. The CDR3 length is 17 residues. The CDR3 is CASSPLPSGATYNEQFF. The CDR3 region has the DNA TGTGCCAGCTCACCACTTCCTAGCGGGGCCACCTACAATGAGCAGTTCTTC.

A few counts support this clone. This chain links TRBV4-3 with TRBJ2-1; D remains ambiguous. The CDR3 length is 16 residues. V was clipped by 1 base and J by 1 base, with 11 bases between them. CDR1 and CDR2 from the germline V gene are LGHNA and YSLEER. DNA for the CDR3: TGCGCCAGCAGCCAAGGGGTGACACCTTCCTACAATGAGCAGTTCTTC. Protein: CASSQGVTPSYNEQFF.

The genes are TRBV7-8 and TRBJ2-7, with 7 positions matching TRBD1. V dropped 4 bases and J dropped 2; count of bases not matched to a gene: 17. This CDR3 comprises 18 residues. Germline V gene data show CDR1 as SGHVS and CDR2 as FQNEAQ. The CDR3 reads CASSSPTGYIQNTYEQYF. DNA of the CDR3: TGTGCCAGCAGCTCCCCGACAGGGTACATCCAAAACACCTACGAGCAGTACTTC.

CDR3 sequence reads: CASSLGGQETQYF. CDR3 coding DNA: TGCGCCAGCAGCTTAGGGGGACAAGAGACCCAGTACTTC. J is TRBJ2-5 and V is TRBV5-1; D is possibly TRBD1 (6 bases). The CDR3 covers 13 residues. The germline CDR1 and CDR2 sequences are SGHRS and YFSETQ. V lost 2 bases, J lost 2 bases, and 7 bases lay in between.

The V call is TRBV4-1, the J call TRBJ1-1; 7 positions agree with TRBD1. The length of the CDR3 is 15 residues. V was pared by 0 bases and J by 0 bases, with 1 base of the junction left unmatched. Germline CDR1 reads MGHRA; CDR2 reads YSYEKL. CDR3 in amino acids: CASSQEQGMNTEAFF. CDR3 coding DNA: TGCGCCAGCAGCCAAGAACAGGGGATGAACACTGAAGCTTTCTTT.

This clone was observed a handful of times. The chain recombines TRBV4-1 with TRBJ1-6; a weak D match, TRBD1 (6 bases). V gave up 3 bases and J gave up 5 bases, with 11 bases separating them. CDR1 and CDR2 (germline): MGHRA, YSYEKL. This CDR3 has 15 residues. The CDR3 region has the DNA TGCGCCAGCAGCCAGGCTCAGGGGAATAATTCACCCCTCCACTTT. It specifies CASSQAQGNNSPLHF.

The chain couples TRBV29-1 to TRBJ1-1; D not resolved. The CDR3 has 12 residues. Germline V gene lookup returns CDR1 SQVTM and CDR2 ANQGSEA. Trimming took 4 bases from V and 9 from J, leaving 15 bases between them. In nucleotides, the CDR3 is TGCAGCGTTGTCCCCTTTACAGACCAAGCTTTCTTT. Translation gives CSVVPFTDQAFF.

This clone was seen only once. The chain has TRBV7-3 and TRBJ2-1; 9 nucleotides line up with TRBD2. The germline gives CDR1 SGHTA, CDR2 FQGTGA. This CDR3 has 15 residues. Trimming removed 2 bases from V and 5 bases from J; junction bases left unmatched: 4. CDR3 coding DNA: TGTGCCAGCAGCTTAGAACTAGCGGGTAACAATGAGCAGTTCTTC. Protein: CASSLELAGNNEQFF.

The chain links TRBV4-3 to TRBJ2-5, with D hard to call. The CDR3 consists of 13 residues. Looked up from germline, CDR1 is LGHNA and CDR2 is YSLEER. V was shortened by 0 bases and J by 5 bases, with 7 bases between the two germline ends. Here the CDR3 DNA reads TGCGCCAGCAGCCAAGACCGTGCGGAGACCCAGTACTTC. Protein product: CASSQDRAETQYF.

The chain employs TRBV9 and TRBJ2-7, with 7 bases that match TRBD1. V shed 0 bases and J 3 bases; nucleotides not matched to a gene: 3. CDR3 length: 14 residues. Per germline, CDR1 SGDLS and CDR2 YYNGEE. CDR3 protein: CASSVEAGGYEQYF. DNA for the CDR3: TGTGCCAGCAGCGTAGAGGCAGGGGGCTACGAGCAGTACTTC.

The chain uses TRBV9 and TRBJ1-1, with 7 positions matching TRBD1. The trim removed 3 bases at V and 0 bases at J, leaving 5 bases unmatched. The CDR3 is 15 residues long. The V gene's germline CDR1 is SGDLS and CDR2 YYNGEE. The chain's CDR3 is CASSAPTGLNTEAFF. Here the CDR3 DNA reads TGTGCCAGCAGCGCCCCGACAGGGCTGAACACTGAAGCTTTCTTT.

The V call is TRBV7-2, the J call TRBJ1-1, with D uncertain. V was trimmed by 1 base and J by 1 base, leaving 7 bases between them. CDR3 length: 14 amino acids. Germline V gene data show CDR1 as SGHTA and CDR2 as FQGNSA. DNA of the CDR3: TGTGCCAGCAGCTTAGATCCGGGGAACACTGAAGCTTTCTTT. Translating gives CASSLDPGNTEAFF.

The CDR3: CASSTTPRTGELFF. The CDR3 DNA sequence: TGTGCCAGCAGCACGACCCCGAGGACCGGGGAGCTGTTTTTT. The chain has TRBV11-2 and TRBJ2-2; D unclear. Germline CDR1 SGHAT, CDR2 FQNNGV. The CDR3 sequence is 14 residues long. Trimming left V 5 bases short and J 5 bases short, with 12 bases between. The full variable domain, in which reference TRBV11-2 and TRBJ2-2 provide the parts outside the CDR3, is EAGVAQSPRYKIIEKRQSVAFWCNPISGHATLYWYQQILGQGPKLLIQFQNNGVVDDSQLPKDRFSAERLKGVDSTLKIQPAKLEDSAVYLCASSTTPRTGELFFGEGSRLTVL.

The CDR3 DNA reads TGTGCCAGCTCACCAAAATCAGGGGCAGAGGAAGCTTTCTTT. Protein product: CASSPKSGAEEAFF. This chain uses TRBV18 with TRBJ1-1, with a weak D call TRBD1 (6 bases). The germline V gene has CDR1 KGHSH and CDR2 LQKENI. V lost 2 bases and J 8 bases, leaving 15 bases between the germline ends. The CDR3 extends over 14 amino acids.

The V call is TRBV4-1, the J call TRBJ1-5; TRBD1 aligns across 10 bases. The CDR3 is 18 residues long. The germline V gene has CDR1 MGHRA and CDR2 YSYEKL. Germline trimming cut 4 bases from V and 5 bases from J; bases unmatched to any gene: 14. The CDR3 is CASSPRTGGSRSDQPQHF. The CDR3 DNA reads TGCGCCAGCAGCCCTCGGACAGGGGGTTCTAGGTCGGATCAGCCCCAGCATTTT.

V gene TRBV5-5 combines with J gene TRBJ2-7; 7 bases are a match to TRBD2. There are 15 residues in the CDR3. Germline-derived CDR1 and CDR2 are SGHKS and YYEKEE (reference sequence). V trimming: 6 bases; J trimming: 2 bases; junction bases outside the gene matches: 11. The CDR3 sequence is CASKSWSGDTYEQYF. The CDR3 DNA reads TGTGCCAGCAAGTCCTGGAGCGGGGATACCTACGAGCAGTACTTC. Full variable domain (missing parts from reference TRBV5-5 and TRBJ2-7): DAGVTQSPTHLIKTRGQQVTLRCSPISGHKSVSWYQQVLGQGPQFIFQYYEKEERGRGNFPDRFSARQFPNYSSELNVNALLLGDSALYLCASKSWSGDTYEQYFGPGTRLTVT.

CDR3 residues: CASSLMRTTDTQYF. In DNA form, the CDR3 reads TGCGCCAGCAGCTTAATGCGAACCACAGATACGCAGTATTTT. V gene TRBV5-1 combines with J gene TRBJ2-3, with D unresolved. CDR3 length: 14 residues. CDR1 and CDR2 from the germline V gene are SGHRS and YFSETQ. Trimming took off 2 bases at V and 2 bases at J, with 9 bases between the two ends.

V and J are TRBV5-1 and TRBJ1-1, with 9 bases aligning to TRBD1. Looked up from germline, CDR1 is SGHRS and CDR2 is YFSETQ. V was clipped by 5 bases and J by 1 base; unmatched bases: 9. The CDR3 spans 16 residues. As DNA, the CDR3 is TGCGCCAGCAGACATACATACAGGGGGCGGAACACTGAAGCTTTCTTT. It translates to CASRHTYRGRNTEAFF. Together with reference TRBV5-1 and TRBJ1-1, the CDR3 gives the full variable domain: KAGVTQTPRYLIKTRGQQVTLSCSPISGHRSVSWYQQTPGQGLQFLFEYFSETQRNKGNFPGRFSGRQFSNSRSEMNVSTLELGDSALYLCASRHTYRGRNTEAFFGQGTRLTVV.

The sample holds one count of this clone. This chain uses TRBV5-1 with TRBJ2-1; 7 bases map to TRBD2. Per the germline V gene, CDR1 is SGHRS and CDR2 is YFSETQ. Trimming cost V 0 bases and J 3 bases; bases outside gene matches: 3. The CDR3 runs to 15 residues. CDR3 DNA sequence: TGCGCCAGCAGCTTGGACGGACTAGTCTACAATGAGCAGTTCTTC. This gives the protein CASSLDGLVYNEQFF. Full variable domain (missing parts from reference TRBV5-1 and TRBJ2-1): KAGVTQTPRYLIKTRGQQVTLSCSPISGHRSVSWYQQTPGQGLQFLFEYFSETQRNKGNFPGRFSGRQFSNSRSEMNVSTLELGDSALYLCASSLDGLVYNEQFFGPGTRLTVL.

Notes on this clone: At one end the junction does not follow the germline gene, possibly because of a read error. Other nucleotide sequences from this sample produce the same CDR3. The DNA for the CDR3 is TGTGCCAGCAGCGGACAGGGAGGAGGAAGTGGCTACACCTTT. Translated, it gives CASSGQGGGSGYTF. The chain joins TRBV2 to TRBJ1-2, with TRBD1 identical over 8 bases. The germline V gene encodes CDR1 SNHLY and CDR2 FYNNEI. CDR3 length: 14 amino acids.